This TCR beta chain was captured by sequencing in a study of blood T cell repertoires in COVID-19. Study information: Specimens from acute and convalescent COVID-19 originated in the United States, Italy and Spain. T cells, B-cell-depleted T cells, or PBMCs provided the cDNA or gDNA that served as material.

Germline assignment: CDR1 MNHEY and CDR2 SVGAGI. V was clipped by 8 bases and J by 0 bases; unmatched bases: 4. The CDR3 spans 14 residues. This clone was seen a few times. Original data processing: Amplified reference gene primers provided the basis for estimating nucleated cell counts. Profiled with immunoSEQ multiplex PCR; TCRdb holds only in-frame clones, not every one. V and J calls and clone size come straight from that table; D and trimming were deduced from the DNA. The table shows around 24,000 clones, with about 76% occurring only once. This TCR came from an elderly man with active or convalescent COVID-19. Sequencing used peripheral blood. The chain carries TRBV6-5 and TRBJ1-3, with 7 bases identical to TRBD1. The CDR3 is CASGAGGSGNTIYF. The CDR3 nucleotides are TGTGCCAGCGGAGCAGGGGGCTCTGGAAACACCATATATTTT.